This entry lists 16 T cell receptor beta chains sequenced from one sample in a study of blood T cell repertoires in COVID-19. The protocol was immunoSEQ multiplex PCR, while the TCRdb copy is restricted to in-frame clones and leaves out a portion. Seen here are a few hundred thousand clones, more than 80% observed once, and the top ten hold 1.2%. The specimen was PBMCs or T cells enriched from blood (not recorded which). The receptors were sampled from a man younger than 40 who had recovered from COVID-19.

V usage is TRBV30 and J usage is TRBJ2-2; 12 bases align to TRBD2. The CDR3 is made up of 19 amino acids. CDR1 and CDR2 from the germline V gene are GTSNPN and SVGIG (reference sequence). Trimming removed 0 bases from V and 0 bases from J; junction bases left unmatched: 8. CDR3: CAWSVRLGLAGPNTGELFF. CDR3 coding DNA: TGTGCCTGGAGTGTACGTTTGGGACTAGCGGGCCCGAACACCGGGGAGCTGTTTTTT. Looking up the rest from reference TRBV30 and TRBJ2-2 gives the full variable domain: SQTIHQWPATLVQPVGSPLSLECTVEGTSNPNLYWYRQAAGRGLQLLFYSVGIGQISSEVPQNLSASRPQDRQFILSSKKLLLSDSGFYLCAWSVRLGLAGPNTGELFFGEGSRLTVL.

This clone was seen a few times. The chain is built from TRBV12-3 or TRBV12-4 and TRBJ2-7; 8 bases agree with TRBD1. V was clipped by 3 bases and J by 5 bases; unmatched bases: 3. The CDR3 length is 13 residues. The DNA of the CDR3 is TGTGCCAGCAGTTTCAGGGGGCTGGACGAGCAGTACTTC. As protein: CASSFRGLDEQYF.

This clone came up a few times. This CDR3 reads CASSPDPSGGGYTF. CDR3 DNA: TGTGCCAGTAGTCCAGACCCCTCAGGGGGTGGCTACACCTTC. The genes are TRBV19 and TRBJ1-2; 7 bases are shared with TRBD1. The CDR3 has 14 amino acids. Germline values: CDR1 LNHDA, CDR2 SQIVND (reference sequence). The junction had 10 bases not matched to a gene; V was cut back by 5 bases and J by 7 bases.

The CDR3 region has the DNA TGTGCCTGGAGGGGGGGTAACACTGAAGCTTTCTTT. Its protein is CAWRGGNTEAFF. This sequence joins TRBV30 and TRBJ1-1, with a possible D match to TRBD1 (5 bases). V gave up 3 bases and J gave up 2 bases, with 7 bases separating them. This CDR3 is built from 12 residues. Germline V gene sequence: CDR1 GTSNPN, CDR2 SVGIG (reference sequence).

This chain links TRBV5-8 with TRBJ2-2; D is perhaps TRBD1 (5 bases). The V gene lost 5 bases and the J gene lost 3 bases, with 17 bases spanning the gap. CDR1 and CDR2 from the germline V gene are SGHTS and YDEGEE. This CDR3 is 16 amino acids long. CDR3 amino acids: CASRLKDNIYTGELFF. Here the CDR3 DNA reads TGTGCCAGCAGACTAAAGGACAACATATACACCGGGGAGCTGTTTTTT.

V is TRBV29-1 and J is TRBJ2-7, with TRBD2 matching 8 bases. Germline values: CDR1 SQVTM, CDR2 ANQGSEA. The CDR3 loop spans 14 amino acids. V was clipped by 3 bases and J by 3 bases; unmatched bases: 7. In DNA, the CDR3 is TGCAGCGTTGAGGCGGGAGGCCCCTTCTACGAGCAGTACTTC. Its protein is CSVEAGGPFYEQYF.

The chain has TRBV24-1 and TRBJ2-7, with 11 bases identical to TRBD1. V shed 4 bases, J shed 4 bases, and the junction held 5 bases outside the gene matches. This CDR3 has 15 amino acids. The V gene's germline CDR1 is KGHDR and CDR2 SFDVKD. Written as DNA, the CDR3 is TGTGCCACCAGTGACCGGGGACAGGGGGTGTACGAGCAGTACTTC. Translated, it gives CATSDRGQGVYEQYF.

The chain employs TRBV10-3 and TRBJ1-2; TRBD1 agrees at 7 bases. After removal of 6 bases from V and 8 bases from J, the junction contained 15 bases not matched to a gene. Germline CDR1 ENHRY, CDR2 SYGVKD. The CDR3 has 15 amino acids. This CDR3 reads CAISETREGARGYTF. The CDR3 region has the DNA TGTGCCATCAGCGAGACCCGGGAGGGGGCGAGGGGCTACACCTTC.

The J gene is TRBJ2-2, the V gene TRBV4-2; D perhaps matches TRBD2 (6 bases). The CDR3 totals 16 residues. Germline V gene data show CDR1 as LGHNA and CDR2 as YNFKEQ. Between the trimmed V and J ends, which lost 1 base and 3 bases, there was a span of 12 bases. The CDR3, as DNA: TGTGCCAGCAGCCAAGGCGGGGAGTTCTACACCGGGGAGCTGTTTTTT. Translated: CASSQGGEFYTGELFF.

In its sample, this clone was seen a few times. The rearrangement links TRBV6-5 to TRBJ2-3, with D maybe TRBD2 (6 bases). This CDR3 contains 14 residues. Germline lookup yields CDR1 MNHEY and CDR2 SVGAGI. V was pared by 4 bases and J by 8 bases, with 16 bases between. The CDR3 DNA reads TGTGCCAGCAGTTCAACCAGCCTGGGACTTACGCAGTATTTT. Its protein product is CASSSTSLGLTQYF.

The J gene is TRBJ2-5, the V gene TRBV15, with D uncertain. V was shortened by 1 base and J by 1 base, with 10 bases between the two germline ends. This CDR3 has 15 amino acids. CDR1 LNHNV and CDR2 YYDKDF come from the germline V gene (reference sequence). This chain's CDR3 is CATSRALEPQETQYF. CDR3 coding DNA: TGTGCCACCAGCAGAGCCCTAGAGCCCCAAGAGACCCAGTACTTC.

The gene calls are TRBV2 and TRBJ1-1, with unresolved D. The CDR3 contains 14 residues. Germline V gene data show CDR1 as SNHLY and CDR2 as FYNNEI. Trimming removed 4 bases at V and 0 bases at J, with 9 bases between. The CDR3 protein is CASSAFAMNTEAFF. CDR3 DNA: TGTGCCAGCAGTGCCTTTGCGATGAACACTGAAGCTTTCTTT.

The chain carries TRBV6-2 or TRBV6-3 and TRBJ1-1; maybe TRBD1 (6 bases). Per the germline V gene, CDR1 is MNHEY and CDR2 is SVGEGT. The CDR3 spans 15 residues. Deletions cut 2 bases from V and 4 bases from J, with 14 bases between. The CDR3 DNA reads as TGTGCCAGCAGTTACCCGGACAGAATTGGCACTGAAGCTTTCTTT. Translated: CASSYPDRIGTEAFF.

V usage is TRBV25-1 and J usage is TRBJ2-5, with 13 nucleotides matching TRBD2. CDR3 size: 18 residues. Germline assignment: CDR1 MGHDK and CDR2 SYGVNS. The V gene end was trimmed by 2 bases and the J gene end by 5 bases; junction bases not matched to a gene: 11. The CDR3 sequence: CASSETIRTSGRWETQYF. The CDR3 region has the DNA TGTGCCAGCAGTGAAACGATCAGGACTAGCGGGAGATGGGAGACCCAGTACTTC.

This chain joins TRBV5-4 and TRBJ2-1; no reliable D call. The germline V gene has CDR1 SGHNT and CDR2 YYREEE (reference sequence). The V and J ends lost 4 bases and 7 bases respectively, with 6 bases between them. The CDR3 has 11 residues. The CDR3 coding sequence is TGTGCCAGCAGCCCCGGGAATGAGCAGTTCTTC. This sequence encodes CASSPGNEQFF.

This chain connects TRBV7-9 to TRBJ2-1; TRBD2 aligns across 8 bases. Per germline, CDR1 SEHNR and CDR2 FQNEAQ (reference sequence). There are 15 residues in the CDR3. J was trimmed by 5 bases and V by 3 bases; bases with no gene match: 6. CDR3 protein: CASSFWRGVDNEQFF. CDR3 in DNA: TGTGCCAGCAGCTTCTGGCGGGGGGTAGACAATGAGCAGTTCTTC.